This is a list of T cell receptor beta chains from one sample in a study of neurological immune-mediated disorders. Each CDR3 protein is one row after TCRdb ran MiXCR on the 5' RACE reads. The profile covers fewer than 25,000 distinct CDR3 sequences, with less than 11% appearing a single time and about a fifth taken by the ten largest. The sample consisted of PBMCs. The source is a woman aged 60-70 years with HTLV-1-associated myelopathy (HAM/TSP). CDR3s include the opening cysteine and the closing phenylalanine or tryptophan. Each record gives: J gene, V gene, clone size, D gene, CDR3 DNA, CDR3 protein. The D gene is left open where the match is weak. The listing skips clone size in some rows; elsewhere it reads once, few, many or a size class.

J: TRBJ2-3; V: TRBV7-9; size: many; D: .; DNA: TGTGCCAGCAGCTTAGCGATTGGGACAGACCGGGACTCAGATACGCAGTATTTT; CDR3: CASSLAIGTDRDSDTQYF
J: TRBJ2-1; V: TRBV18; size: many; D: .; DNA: TGTGCCAGCTCACAGCTACAGGGCAGCTCCTACAATGAGCAGTTCTTC; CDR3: CASSQLQGSSYNEQFF
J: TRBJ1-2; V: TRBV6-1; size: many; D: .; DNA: TGTGCCAGCAGTGAATGGAGTACCTATGGCTACACCTTC; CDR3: CASSEWSTYGYTF
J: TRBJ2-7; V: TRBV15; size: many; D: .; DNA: TGTGCCACCAGCAGAGCGGCGGCGGGCGACCTCTCCTACGAGCAGTACTTC; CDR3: CATSRAAAGDLSYEQYF
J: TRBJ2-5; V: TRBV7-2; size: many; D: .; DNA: TGTGCCAGCAGCTTAGCTGCCGGGACCCAGTACTTC; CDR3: CASSLAAGTQYF
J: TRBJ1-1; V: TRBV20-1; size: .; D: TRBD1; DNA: TGCAGTGCTAGACGGGACAGTATCACTGAAGCTTTCTTT; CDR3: CSARRDSITEAFF
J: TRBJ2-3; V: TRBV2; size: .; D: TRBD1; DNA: TGTGCCAGCAAATTCGGGACAGTCAGAACAGATACGCAGTATTTT; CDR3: CASKFGTVRTDTQYF
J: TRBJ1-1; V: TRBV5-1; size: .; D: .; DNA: TGCGCCAGCAGCTTGAGGAAAATGAACACTGAAGCTTTCTTT; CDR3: CASSLRKMNTEAFF
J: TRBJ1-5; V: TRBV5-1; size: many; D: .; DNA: TGCGCCAGCAGCGCGACCGGGACAACGAATCAGCCCCAGCATTTT; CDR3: CASSATGTTNQPQHF
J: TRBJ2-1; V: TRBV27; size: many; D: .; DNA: TGTGCCAGCAGTCCCCAACGTGCAGGGGTAGGCAATGAGCAGTTCTTC; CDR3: CASSPQRAGVGNEQFF
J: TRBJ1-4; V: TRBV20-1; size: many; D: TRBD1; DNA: TGCAGTGCTTGGGACAGGCGGGGAAAACTGTTTTTT; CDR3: CSAWDRRGKLFF
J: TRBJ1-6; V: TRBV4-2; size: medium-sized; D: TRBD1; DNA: TGTGCCAGCAGCCAAGATCCGGCAGGGGGCTACTCACCCCTCCACTTT; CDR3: CASSQDPAGGYSPLHF
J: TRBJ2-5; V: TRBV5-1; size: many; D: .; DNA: TGCGCCAGCAGACCAAGGGGGGACCCCCAAGAGACCCAGTACTTC; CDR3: CASRPRGDPQETQYF
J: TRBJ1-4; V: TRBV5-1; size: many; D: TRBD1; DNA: TGCGCCAGCAGCTTGGCCCGAGGCAGGGGGAGTGAAAAACTGTTTTTT; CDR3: CASSLARGRGSEKLFF
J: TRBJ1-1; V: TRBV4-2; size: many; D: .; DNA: TGTGCCAGCAGCCAAGATATGTCAGGGTATACCTCGGCTTTCTTT; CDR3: CASSQDMSGYTSAFF
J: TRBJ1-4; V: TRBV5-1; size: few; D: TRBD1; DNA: TGCGCCAGCAGCGCGGCTACAGGGGGCTCGGAAAAACTGTTTTTT; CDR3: CASSAATGGSEKLFF
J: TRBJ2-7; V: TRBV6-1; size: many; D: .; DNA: TGTGCCAGCAGTGTGGGGGGTGGGGGTTACGAGCAGTACTTC; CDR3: CASSVGGGGYEQYF
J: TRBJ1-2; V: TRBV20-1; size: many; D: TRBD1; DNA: TGCAGTGCCGGGGCTCTCAGGGGGCGGGTGTATGGCTACACCTTC; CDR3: CSAGALRGRVYGYTF
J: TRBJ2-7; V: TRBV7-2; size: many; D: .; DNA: TGTGCCAGCAGCTTAGGGGGCGAGTCCTACGAGCAGTACTTC; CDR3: CASSLGGESYEQYF
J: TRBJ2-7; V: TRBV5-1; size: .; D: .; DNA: TGCGCCAGCAGCTTGGATCAGACGGGACCCTGGGAGCAGTACTTC; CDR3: CASSLDQTGPWEQYF
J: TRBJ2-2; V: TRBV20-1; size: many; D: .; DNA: TGCAGTGCTAGAGGGCCGGCGGGAAACACCGGGGAGCTGTTTTTT; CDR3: CSARGPAGNTGELFF
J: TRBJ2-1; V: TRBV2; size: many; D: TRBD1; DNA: TGTGCCAGCACCAAGGACAGGGGGGACTACAATGAGCAGTTCTTC; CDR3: CASTKDRGDYNEQFF
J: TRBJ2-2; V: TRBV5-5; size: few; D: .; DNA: TGTGCCAGCAGCTTGGCGGTGGTGGGGCACTCCACCGGGGAGCTGTTTTTT; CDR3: CASSLAVVGHSTGELFF
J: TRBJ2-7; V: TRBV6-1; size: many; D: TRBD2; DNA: TGTGCCAGCAGTGAAATCAGCGGGGCCTCCTACGAGCAGTACTTC; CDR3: CASSEISGASYEQYF
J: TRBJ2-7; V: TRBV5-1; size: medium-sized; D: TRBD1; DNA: TGCGCCAGCAGCCTCCGACAGGGGGTACTCTACGAGCAGTACTTC; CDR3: CASSLRQGVLYEQYF
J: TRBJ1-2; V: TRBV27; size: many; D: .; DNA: TGTGCCAGCAGTTTATCGGGGTATGGCTACACCTTC; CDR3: CASSLSGYGYTF
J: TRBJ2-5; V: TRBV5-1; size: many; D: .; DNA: TGCGCCAGCAGCTTTGGTGACTCCCAAGAGACCCAGTACTTC; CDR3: CASSFGDSQETQYF
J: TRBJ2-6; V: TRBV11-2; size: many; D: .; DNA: TGTGCCAGCAGCTTAGGCCCCCTCTCTGGGGCCAACGTCCTGACTTTC; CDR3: CASSLGPLSGANVLTF
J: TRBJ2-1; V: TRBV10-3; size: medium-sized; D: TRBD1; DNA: TGTGCCATCAGGGGGACCGGGACAGGGGAACTTCTGGGTGAGCAGTTCTTC; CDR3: CAIRGTGTGELLGEQFF
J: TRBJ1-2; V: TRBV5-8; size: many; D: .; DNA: TGTGCCAGCAGCCCGGGATTCTATGGCTACACCTTC; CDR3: CASSPGFYGYTF
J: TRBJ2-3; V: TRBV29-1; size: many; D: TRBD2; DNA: TGCAGCGTTGAGGCTGCGGGGTCGGGGAGCGGGAGTTCTAGCACAGATACGCAGTATTTT; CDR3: CSVEAAGSGSGSSSTDTQYF
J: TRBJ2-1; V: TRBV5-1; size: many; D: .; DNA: TGCGCCAGCAGCTTGCGGGACCCCGGGGATGAGCAGTTCTTC; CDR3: CASSLRDPGDEQFF
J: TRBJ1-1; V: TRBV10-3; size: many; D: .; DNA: TGTGCCATCAGTGAGTCGAGACAGGTGAACACTGAAGCTTTCTTT; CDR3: CAISESRQVNTEAFF
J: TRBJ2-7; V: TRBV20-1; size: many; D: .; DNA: TGCAGTGCTCCGACGGACGCCAAAAGCTCCTACGAGCAGTACTTC; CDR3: CSAPTDAKSSYEQYF
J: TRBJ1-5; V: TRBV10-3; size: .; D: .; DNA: TGTGCCACCGGGGAGTCTGGCCAGCCCCAGCATTTT; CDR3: CATGESGQPQHF
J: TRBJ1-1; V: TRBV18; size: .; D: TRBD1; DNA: TGTGCCAGCTCACGGTGGGACAGGGGGGAAGTAAACACTGAAGCTTTCTTT; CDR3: CASSRWDRGEVNTEAFF
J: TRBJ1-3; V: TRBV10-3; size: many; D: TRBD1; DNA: TGTGCCATCAGTGAGTTGAGACCTGGACAGGGGGCCACCATATATTTT; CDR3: CAISELRPGQGATIYF
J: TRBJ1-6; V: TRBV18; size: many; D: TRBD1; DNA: TGTGCCAGCTCTTTGACAGGGGATAATTCACCCCTCCACTTT; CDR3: CASSLTGDNSPLHF
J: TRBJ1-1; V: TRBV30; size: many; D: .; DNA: TGTGCCTGGACCGGGACCCGACGGTTGTTCACTGAAGCTTTCTTT; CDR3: CAWTGTRRLFTEAFF
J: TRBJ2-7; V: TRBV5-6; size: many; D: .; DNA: TGTGCCAGCAGCCCCCGGGACTTTTTGTACGAGCAGTACTTC; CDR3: CASSPRDFLYEQYF
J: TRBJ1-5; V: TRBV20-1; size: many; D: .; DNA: TGCAGTGCTAGAGGGACAGATGATCAGCCCCAGCATTTT; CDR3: CSARGTDDQPQHF